The text below deals with one TCR beta chain. With V trimmed by 8 bases and J by 6 bases, 17 bases remained unmatched. The germline V gene has CDR1 GTSNPN and CDR2 SVGIG (reference sequence). CDR3 length: 16 amino acids. The data are from a study of T-cell reconstitution after alpha-beta-depleted transplantation in children. Preparation of the TCRbeta library used unique molecular identifiers. TCRdb re-analysed the PCR reads in MiXCR, keeping a single row per CDR3 protein. The data contain 600,000 to 700,000 distinct CDR3 sequences, 15% to 20% of them seen just once; the ten biggest clones take up around 0.96%.

The input for sequencing was PBMCs from the stem cell graft donor, taken from the stem cell graft. The clonotype originates from a human donor who donated a stem cell graft to a child with acute myeloid leukemia. The V gene is TRBV30, the J gene TRBJ2-3, with TRBD1 matching 10 bases. CDR3 bases: TGTGCCAAAAGACTAACGACAGGGGGCCCCAAGGATACGCAGTATTTT. Its translation: CAKRLTTGGPKDTQYF.